Below are 8 T cell receptor beta chains sequenced from a single sample in a study of response to subunit inactivated influenza vaccine. Each CDR3 protein is one row after TCRdb ran MiXCR on the RT-PCR reads. The sample includes under 800,000 distinct CDR3 sequences, approximately 15% of them seen just once. Sequencing used PBMCs from blood, obtained approximately 15 days before vaccination. The receptors were sampled from a man between 50 and 59 years old who received an inactivated influenza vaccine.

This clonotype occurred a few times. V gene TRBV20-1 combines with J gene TRBJ1-1, with D unclear. The CDR3 consists of 14 residues. CDR1 and CDR2 (germline): DFQATT, SNEGSKA (reference sequence). Trimming shortened V by 0 bases and J by 2 bases, and 10 bases separated the two germline ends. As DNA, the CDR3 is TGCAGTGCTAGAGATCCCGGTACCAACACTGAAGCTTTCTTT. This encodes CSARDPGTNTEAFF.

As concerns this clonotype: Relative to the germline gene, one junction end is altered; a read error may explain this. V usage is TRBV7-8 and J usage is TRBJ2-3, with D possibly being TRBD2 (6 bases). The CDR3 contains 19 residues. Germline CDR1 and CDR2: SGHVS and FQNEAQ. Written as DNA, the CDR3 is TGTGCCAGCAGCTTAGCGCCGATACTAGCACAAAAATGGGCAGATACGAAGTATTTT. Translated: CASSLAPILAQKWADTKYF. The complete variable domain, with remaining parts taken from reference TRBV7-8 and TRBJ2-3, reads GAGVSQSPRYKVAKRGQDVALRCDPISGHVSLFWYQQALGQGPEFLTYFQNEAQLDKSGLPSDRFFAERPEGSVSTLKIQRTQQEDSAVYLCASSLAPILAQKWADTKYFGPGTRLTVL.

In nucleotides, the CDR3 is TGTGCCAGCAACCTAGAGGGGACAGGGTCTTCGGCCCAGCATTTT. Its translation is CASNLEGTGSSAQHF. The chain uses TRBV5-5 and TRBJ1-5; 9 bases are shared with TRBD1. Germline trimming cut 6 bases from V and 11 bases from J; bases unmatched to any gene: 15. The V gene's germline CDR1 is SGHKS and CDR2 YYEKEE (reference sequence). CDR3 length: 15 residues.

The chain uses TRBV5-1 and TRBJ2-1; D perhaps matches TRBD2 (5 bases). The CDR3 is 14 residues long. Looked up from germline, CDR1 is SGHRS and CDR2 is YFSETQ. Trimming cost V 2 bases and J 7 bases, with 13 bases left between them. The CDR3 spells CASSFDPGRNEQFF. The CDR3 nucleotides read TGCGCCAGCAGCTTTGACCCGGGAAGGAATGAGCAGTTCTTC.

V usage is TRBV3-1 and J usage is TRBJ2-1; weak D call: TRBD1 (5 bases). V lost 0 bases and J lost 2, with 14 bases in between. This CDR3 has 17 residues. The germline V gene encodes CDR1 LGHDT and CDR2 YNNKEL (reference sequence). The CDR3: CASSQDVDPRAYNEQFF. As DNA, the CDR3 is TGTGCCAGCAGCCAAGATGTGGATCCCAGGGCCTACAATGAGCAGTTCTTC.

This clonotype was found a few times. CDR3 in amino acids: CASSPNPFLGDGETQYF. The CDR3 bases are TGTGCCAGCAGCCCGAACCCCTTCCTGGGGGACGGGGAGACCCAGTACTTC. The rearrangement uses TRBV7-2 and TRBJ2-5; D possibly uses TRBD1 or TRBD2 (5 bases each). Germline lookup yields CDR1 SGHTA and CDR2 FQGNSA. The V end was cut by 5 bases, the J end by 5 bases, with 24 bases between. This CDR3 is 17 amino acids long.

This clonotype came up a few times. The chain combines TRBV4-3 with TRBJ2-3; 7 bases match TRBD2. Germline-derived CDR1 and CDR2 are LGHNA and YSLEER. The CDR3 spans 17 residues. Trimming took 2 bases from V and 1 from J; bases not matched to a gene: 9. The CDR3 spells CASSQITSAGGTDTQYF. CDR3 DNA: TGCGCCAGCAGCCAAATAACAAGTGCGGGGGGCACAGATACGCAGTATTTT.

This clonotype was detected only once. The rearrangement uses TRBV5-1 and TRBJ2-5; D unresolved. V lost 0 bases to trimming and J lost 2 bases, with 11 bases between them. CDR1 SGHRS and CDR2 YFSETQ come from the germline V gene. This CDR3 has 15 amino acids. The CDR3 loop reads CASSLVGLIQETQYF. CDR3 DNA sequence: TGCGCCAGCAGCTTGGTTGGCCTGATACAAGAGACCCAGTACTTC.